This T cell receptor (beta chain) was identified during a study of shared clonotypes between healthy human individuals. Findings of the study overall: Clonotype sharing levels among donors were expected to vary with sequencing depth. A small donor pool kept down the genetic and exposure-history diversity that was represented.

CDR3 length equals 15 residues. Germline values: CDR1 SGDLS, CDR2 YYNGEE. The ends lost 0 bases at V and 3 bases at J; junction bases unmatched: 5. Assay: immunoSEQ multiplex PCR; the TCRdb copy retains only in-frame clones and omits some. The data contain over a million clones, approximately 80% of them singletons. Regarding this clone: Antigen: not known.

The genes are TRBV9 and TRBJ1-2; 7 nucleotides agree with TRBD1. The clonotype comes from a man aged 18 to 29 in good health. Some clones in this sample may be carry-over from other donors' samples. Sequenced input: memory CD4+ T cells from PBMCs. As to subset: CD45RA-negative fraction. The CDR3, as DNA: TGTGCCAGCAGCGTAGGACAGGGTGGGCACTATGGCTACACCTTC. It is translated as CASSVGQGGHYGYTF.